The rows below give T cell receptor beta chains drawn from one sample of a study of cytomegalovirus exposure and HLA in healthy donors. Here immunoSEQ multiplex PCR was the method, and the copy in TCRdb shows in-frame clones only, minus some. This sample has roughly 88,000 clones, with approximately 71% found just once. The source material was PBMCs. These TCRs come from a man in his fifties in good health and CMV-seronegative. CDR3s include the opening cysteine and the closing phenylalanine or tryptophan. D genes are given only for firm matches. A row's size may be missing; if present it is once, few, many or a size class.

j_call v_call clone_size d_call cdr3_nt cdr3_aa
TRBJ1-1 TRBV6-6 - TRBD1 TGTGCCAGCAGTCCCCAGGGGGAGAGCACTGAAGCTTTCTTT CASSPQGESTEAFF
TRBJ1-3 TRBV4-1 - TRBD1 TGCGCCAGCAGCCAGGGACAGGGCTCTGGAAACACCATATATTTT CASSQGQGSGNTIYF
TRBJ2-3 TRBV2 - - TGTGCCAGCAGTGTATCGACTTTCCTTGCCACAGATACGCAGTATTTT CASSVSTFLATDTQYF
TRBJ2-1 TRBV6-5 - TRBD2 TGTGCCAGCAGTTACTCGGTGGGAGGGCCGGTTTGTGAGCAGTTCTTC CASSYSVGGPVCEQFF
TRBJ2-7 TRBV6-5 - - TGTGCCAGCAGTCCTACCGGGCCCCTTGGGGCCGAGCAGTACTTC CASSPTGPLGAEQYF
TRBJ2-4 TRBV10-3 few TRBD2 TGTGCCATTTCTAGGGCGGGGGAACAAAACATTCAGTACTTC CAISRAGEQNIQYF
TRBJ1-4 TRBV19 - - TGTGCCAGTAGCCCTGCGGGGCGAGCGGATGAAAAACTGTTTTTT CASSPAGRADEKLFF
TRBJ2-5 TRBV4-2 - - TGTGCCAGCAGCCATCTCGGGGTAGGAGAGACCCAGTACTTC CASSHLGVGETQYF
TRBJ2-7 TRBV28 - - TGTGCCAGCAGTCGGGCGGGTTCCTACGAGCAGTACTTC CASSRAGSYEQYF
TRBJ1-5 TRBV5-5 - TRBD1 TGTGCCAGCAGCTTGGACAGGGGGAATCAGCCCCAGCATTTT CASSLDRGNQPQHF
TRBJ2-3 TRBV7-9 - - TGTGCCAGCAGCCACACAGATACGCAGTATTTT CASSHTDTQYF
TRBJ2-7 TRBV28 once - TGTGCCAGCAGATTGGGGAGCGAGCAGTACTTC CASRLGSEQYF
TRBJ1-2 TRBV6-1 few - TGTGCCAGCAGTGAAGGGACAGCCTATGGCTACACCTTC CASSEGTAYGYTF
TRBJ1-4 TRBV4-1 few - TGCGCCAGCAGCCAAGTATCTGTTTTAGTGACAACTAATGAAAAACTGTTTTTT CASSQVSVLVTTNEKLFF
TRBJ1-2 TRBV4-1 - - TGCGCCAGCAGTCCGGTTCCGTCGTCCGATGGCTACACCTTC CASSPVPSSDGYTF
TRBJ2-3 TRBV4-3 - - TGCGCCAGCAGCCAACAGAGCACAGATACGCAGTATTTT CASSQQSTDTQYF
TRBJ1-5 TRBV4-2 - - TGTGCCAGCAGCCAAGATGACAGTACATTATACAATCAGCCCCAGCATTTT CASSQDDSTLYNQPQHF
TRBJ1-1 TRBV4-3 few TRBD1 TGCGCCAGCAGCCAAGACCCAGGGGGCTTCGGGCCTGAAGCTTTCTTT CASSQDPGGFGPEAFF
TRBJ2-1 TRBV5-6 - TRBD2 TGTGCCAGCAGCTTGGCAGCGGGAGGGTACAATGAGCAGTTCTTC CASSLAAGGYNEQFF
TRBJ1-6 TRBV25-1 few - TGTGCCAGCAGTGAAGGATTACAGGGAGATTCACCCCTCCACTTT CASSEGLQGDSPLHF
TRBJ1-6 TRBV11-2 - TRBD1 TGTGCCAGCAGCTCCCGGGACAGGGGGTCCTATAATTCACCCCTCCACTTT CASSSRDRGSYNSPLHF
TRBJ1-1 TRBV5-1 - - TGCGCCAGCAGCTTGGATCCGGGAGTGAACACTGAAGCTTTCTTT CASSLDPGVNTEAFF
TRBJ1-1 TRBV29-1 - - TGCAGCGTTGTGACTTACACTGAAGCTTTCTTT CSVVTYTEAFF
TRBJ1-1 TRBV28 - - TGTGCCAGCAATACACCCCAGTCGAACACTGAAGCTTTCTTT CASNTPQSNTEAFF
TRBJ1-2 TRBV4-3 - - TGCGCCAGCAGCCCCTCGTGGAGGGTAGGATATGGCTACACCTTC CASSPSWRVGYGYTF
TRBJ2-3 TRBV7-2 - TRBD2 TGTGCCAGCAGCTTAATGGCTAGCGGGGGGGCCCTAGATACGCAGTATTTT CASSLMASGGALDTQYF
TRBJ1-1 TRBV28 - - TGTGCCAGCAGTTCTCTTAAGCGGGGAGTGAACACTGAAGCTTTCTTT CASSSLKRGVNTEAFF
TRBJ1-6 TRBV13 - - TGTGCCAGCACCCGCCGGACGGGGGTAGGGAATTCACCCCTCCACTTT CASTRRTGVGNSPLHF
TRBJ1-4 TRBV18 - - TGTGCCAGCTCCGGTGGAGGGGATATCTCGCTGTTTTTT CASSGGGDISLFF
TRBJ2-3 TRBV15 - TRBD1 TGTGCCACCAGCACGGACAGGGGAACAGATACGCAGTATTTT CATSTDRGTDTQYF
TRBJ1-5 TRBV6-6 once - TGTGCCAGCAGTTACGGAGGGCCTTCTAATCAGCCCCAGCATTTT CASSYGGPSNQPQHF
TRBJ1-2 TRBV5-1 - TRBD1 TGCGCCAGCAGCTTAACGTGGGACAGCGCTAACTATGGCTACACCTTC CASSLTWDSANYGYTF
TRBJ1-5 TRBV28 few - TGTGCCAGCAGTTTTGGGGCAGCTAATCAGCCCCAGCATTTT CASSFGAANQPQHF
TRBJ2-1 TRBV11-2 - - TGTGCCAGCAGCTTTACTCGAGCAGGGGCCAATGAGCAGTTCTTC CASSFTRAGANEQFF
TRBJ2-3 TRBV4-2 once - TGTGCCAGCAGCCAAGAGGCCGGGATTACGCAGTATTTT CASSQEAGITQYF
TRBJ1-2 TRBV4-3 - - TGCGCCAGCAGCCATAAACAGGGAAATGGCTACACCTTC CASSHKQGNGYTF
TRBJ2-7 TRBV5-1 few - TGCGCCAGCAGCTCCGGGACACCGATACCCTACGAGCAGTACTTC CASSSGTPIPYEQYF
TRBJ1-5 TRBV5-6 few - TGTGCCAGCAGCATACAGAATCAGCCCCAGCATTTT CASSIQNQPQHF
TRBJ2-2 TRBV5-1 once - TGCGCCAGCAGCCCGCGGGGCACGAACACCGGGGAGCTGTTTTTT CASSPRGTNTGELFF
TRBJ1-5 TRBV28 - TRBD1 TGTGCCAGCATTACCACAGGGGTAGGCAATCAGCCCCAGCATTTT CASITTGVGNQPQHF
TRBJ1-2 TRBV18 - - TGTGCCAGCTCACTGGACAGTAACTATGGCTACACCTTC CASSLDSNYGYTF
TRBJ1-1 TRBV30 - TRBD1 TGTGCCTGCTCAGGGGGGTTAACTGAAGCTTTCTTT CACSGGLTEAFF
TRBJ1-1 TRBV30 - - TGTGCCTGGAGTGTAACCCCCGACAGGAGCGCTGAAGCTTTCTTT CAWSVTPDRSAEAFF
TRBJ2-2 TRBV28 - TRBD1 TGTGCCAGCACTCCTCACCCGCCGGGACAGGGGGACACCGGGGAGCTGTTTTTT CASTPHPPGQGDTGELFF
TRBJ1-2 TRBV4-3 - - TGCGCCAGCAGCCAAGTATCGGTGCGCTATGGCTACACCTTC CASSQVSVRYGYTF
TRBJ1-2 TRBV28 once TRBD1 TGTGCCAGCAGGGGGACAGGGAGCGGCTACACCTTC CASRGTGSGYTF
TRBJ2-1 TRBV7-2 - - TGTGCCAGCTCGGGGTACAATGAGCAGTTCTTC CASSGYNEQFF
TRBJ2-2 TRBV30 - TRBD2 TGTGCCCGGGAGGGGCGGCCCACCGGGGAGCTGTTTTTT CAREGRPTGELFF
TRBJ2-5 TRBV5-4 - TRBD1 TGTGCCAGCAGCTCATGGACAGGGACAGAGACCCAGTACTTC CASSSWTGTETQYF
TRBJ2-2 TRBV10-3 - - TGTGCCATCAGTGAGGAAAAGGGGTTGAACACCGGGGAGCTGTTTTTT CAISEEKGLNTGELFF